These 22 T cell receptor beta chains were all obtained from the same sample, sequenced in a study of blood T cell repertoires in COVID-19. Data came from immunoSEQ multiplex PCR; TCRdb stores just in-frame clones and leaves some out. The sample records about 74,000 clones, 70% to 80% being singletons. What was sequenced was peripheral blood. The receptors were sampled from a human donor in a cohort sampled during active COVID-19.

This sequence joins TRBV2 and TRBJ2-7, with a tentative D call TRBD2 (8 bases). CDR3 size: 15 residues. Trimming removed 5 bases from V and 0 bases from J, with 14 bases in between. In germline, CDR1 is SNHLY, CDR2 FYNNEI. The CDR3 region has the DNA TGTGCCAGCAGTAGTAGCGGGGACAGCTCCTACGAGCAGTACTTC. Translation gives CASSSSGDSSYEQYF.

V gene TRBV27 combines with J gene TRBJ2-7; 10 bases map to TRBD1. Losses at the gene ends were 1 base for V and 6 bases for J; bases not matched to a gene: 18. This CDR3 spans 19 amino acids. Germline CDR1 and CDR2: MNHEY and SMNVEV (reference sequence). The CDR3 coding sequence is TGTGCCAGCAGTTTATTCGGCAGCATGACAGGGGGCTCTAATAGCGAGCAGTACTTC. Protein sequence: CASSLFGSMTGGSNSEQYF.

This clone was seen only a few times. The chain links TRBV3-1 (or the pseudogene TRBV3-2) to TRBJ2-7; 9 bases map to TRBD2. J lost 7 bases, V lost 0 bases, and 13 bases had no gene match. CDR1 and CDR2 (germline): LGHDT, YNNKEL (reference sequence). This CDR3 comprises 17 residues. CDR3 residues: CASSQDPRSGRREEQYF. CDR3 nucleotides: TGTGCCAGCAGCCAAGATCCGCGGAGCGGGAGGCGAGAAGAGCAGTACTTC.

The chain has TRBV15 and TRBJ2-5; 7 nucleotides align to TRBD2. Germline trimming cut 7 bases from V and 5 bases from J; bases unmatched to any gene: 13. From germline, CDR1 is LNHNV and CDR2 YYDKDF (reference sequence). This CDR3 is built from 15 residues. CDR3 region: CATNSRGEPGETQYF. DNA for the CDR3: TGTGCCACCAACTCCCGGGGGGAGCCAGGGGAGACCCAGTACTTC.

V and J are TRBV28 and TRBJ1-1, with 8 nucleotides matching TRBD1. Trimming removed 3 bases from V and 5 bases from J; junction bases left unmatched: 8. Germline values: CDR1 MDHEN, CDR2 SYDVKM. CDR3 length: 15 residues. CDR3 amino acids: CASSFPGGAGTEAFF. Written as DNA, the CDR3 is TGTGCCAGCAGTTTTCCAGGGGGCGCGGGGACTGAAGCTTTCTTT.

The CDR3 DNA sequence: TGTGCCTGGTCCCTTCGGGACTCTTACATGAACACTGAAGCTTTCTTT. Protein: CAWSLRDSYMNTEAFF. This chain uses TRBV30 with TRBJ1-1; a weak D match, TRBD1 (5 bases). The CDR3 length is 16 residues. Trimming removed 5 bases at V and 0 bases at J, with 19 bases between. Per the germline V gene, CDR1 is GTSNPN and CDR2 is SVGIG (reference sequence).

This clone has just one count. V usage is TRBV2 and J usage is TRBJ2-7, with 12 bases lining up with TRBD1. This CDR3 comprises 18 residues. Germline CDR1 is SNHLY and CDR2 is FYNNEI. Unmatched junction bases numbered 12, after V lost 6 bases and J lost 0 bases. This CDR3 is CASRVGQGAHHSSYEQYF. CDR3 sequence (DNA): TGTGCCAGCAGAGTGGGACAGGGGGCCCACCACAGCTCCTACGAGCAGTACTTC.

The chain has TRBV18 and TRBJ1-3; maybe TRBD1 (5 bases). There are 16 residues in the CDR3. Germline V gene sequence: CDR1 KGHSH, CDR2 LQKENI. Deletions cut 4 bases from V and 0 bases from J, with 13 bases between. The CDR3 sequence is CASSRGTRGSGNTIYF. The CDR3 DNA reads TGTGCCAGCTCACGGGGGACGCGGGGCTCTGGAAACACCATATATTTT.

The chain uses TRBV6-6 and TRBJ1-4, with D perhaps matching TRBD1 (5 bases). Trimming left V 5 bases short and J 7 bases short, with 17 bases between. CDR3 size: 15 residues. Germline lookup yields CDR1 MNHNY and CDR2 SVGAGI (reference sequence). CDR3 sequence reads: CASSPPREGGEKLFF. The CDR3 DNA sequence: TGTGCCAGCAGTCCCCCCAGGGAGGGTGGTGAAAAACTGTTTTTT.

V usage is TRBV24-1 and J usage is TRBJ2-5; 7 bases align to TRBD1. The CDR3 length is 15 residues. Germline V gene data show CDR1 as KGHDR and CDR2 as SFDVKD. V shed 3 bases, J shed 1 base, and the junction held 4 bases outside the gene matches. The CDR3 protein is CATSDPRGPQETQYF. DNA for the CDR3: TGTGCCACCAGTGATCCAAGGGGGCCCCAAGAGACCCAGTACTTC.

CDR3 loop: CASSSGLSGNTIYF. CDR3 bases: TGTGCCAGCAGTTCGGGTCTCTCTGGAAACACCATATATTTT. V and J are TRBV28 and TRBJ1-3; D ambiguous. From germline, CDR1 is MDHEN and CDR2 SYDVKM. The V and J ends lost 4 bases and 0 bases respectively, with 7 bases between them. The CDR3 extends over 14 amino acids.

The chain has TRBV28 and TRBJ1-4, with 10 bases that match TRBD1. With V trimmed by 4 bases and J by 6 bases, 5 bases remained unmatched. CDR1 is MDHEN and CDR2 is SYDVKM in the germline V gene. The CDR3 length is 15 residues. The chain's CDR3 is CASSSRGTGDEKLFF. CDR3 sequence (DNA): TGTGCCAGCAGTTCCCGGGGGACAGGGGATGAAAAACTGTTTTTT.

The chain couples TRBV5-1 to TRBJ2-7, with D tentatively TRBD2 (5 bases). Trimming shortened V by 4 bases and J by 3 bases, and 11 bases separated the two germline ends. Germline loops: CDR1 SGHRS, CDR2 YFSETQ. The CDR3 has 13 residues. DNA for the CDR3: TGCGCCAGCAGCCCCCGGGAATTCTACGAGCAGTACTTC. Protein product: CASSPREFYEQYF.

The J gene is TRBJ2-5, the V gene TRBV30, with 12 bases matching TRBD2. The CDR3 has 19 residues. Germline assignment: CDR1 GTSNPN and CDR2 SVGIG (reference sequence). V was pared by 0 bases and J by 2 bases, with 13 bases of the junction left unmatched. The CDR3 reads CAWSVRLRLAGVRQETQYF. For the CDR3, the DNA is TGTGCCTGGAGTGTCAGACTAAGACTAGCGGGGGTGAGACAAGAGACCCAGTACTTC.

This chain's CDR3 is CASSMGLAGAFSGDEQYF. The CDR3 region has the DNA TGCGCCAGCAGCATGGGACTAGCGGGAGCGTTTAGCGGGGACGAGCAGTACTTC. The chain recombines TRBV5-1 with TRBJ2-7; 14 bases are shared with TRBD2. Germline CDR1 reads SGHRS; CDR2 reads YFSETQ. The CDR3 sequence is 18 residues long. V lost 4 bases and J lost 5; bases outside the gene matches: 14. Complete variable domain (other parts from reference TRBV5-1 and TRBJ2-7): KAGVTQTPRYLIKTRGQQVTLSCSPISGHRSVSWYQQTPGQGLQFLFEYFSETQRNKGNFPGRFSGRQFSNSRSEMNVSTLELGDSALYLCASSMGLAGAFSGDEQYFGPGTRLTVT.

The J gene is TRBJ2-7, the V gene TRBV5-1, with 11 bases identical to TRBD2. Germline CDR1 and CDR2: SGHRS and YFSETQ. CDR3 size: 16 residues. The junction had 9 bases not matched to a gene; V was cut back by 2 bases and J by 5 bases. The CDR3 DNA reads TGCGCCAGCAGCTTACCCCAGACTAGCGGGATTAACGAGCAGTACTTC. Encoded protein: CASSLPQTSGINEQYF. The whole variable domain, remainder taken from reference TRBV5-1 and TRBJ2-7, is KAGVTQTPRYLIKTRGQQVTLSCSPISGHRSVSWYQQTPGQGLQFLFEYFSETQRNKGNFPGRFSGRQFSNSRSEMNVSTLELGDSALYLCASSLPQTSGINEQYFGPGTRLTVT.

This clone appeared a few times. The chain links TRBV28 to TRBJ2-3; D is ambiguous. The CDR3 consists of 13 residues. The germline CDR1 and CDR2 sequences are MDHEN and SYDVKM. With 5 bases removed from V and 1 base from J, the gap between germline ends came to 7 bases. For the CDR3, the DNA is TGTGCCAGCAGTCCCCCGGGCACAGATACGCAGTATTTT. It is translated as CASSPPGTDTQYF.

In this sample, this clone turned up once. This chain links TRBV5-1 with TRBJ2-5; weak D call: TRBD2 (6 bases). Per the germline V gene, CDR1 is SGHRS and CDR2 is YFSETQ. The CDR3 consists of 15 residues. Trimming removed 2 bases at V and 2 bases at J, with 13 bases between. CDR3: CASSLGLGGQETQYF. The CDR3 nucleotides read TGCGCCAGCAGCTTAGGGTTGGGGGGACAAGAGACCCAGTACTTC.

This clone was observed a single time. The chain links TRBV5-8 to TRBJ1-2; weak D call: TRBD1 (5 bases). Deletions cut 0 bases from V and 1 base from J, with 13 bases between. The length of the CDR3 is 16 residues. In germline, CDR1 is SGHTS, CDR2 YDEGEE. CDR3 loop: CASSLASAGRNYGYTF. In nucleotides, the CDR3 is TGTGCCAGCAGCTTGGCGTCTGCAGGGCGTAACTATGGCTACACCTTC.

This clone was recorded only once. Here the CDR3 reads CASSSYPGVGETQYF. The CDR3 bases are TGTGCCAGCAGTTCCTACCCGGGAGTTGGAGAGACCCAGTACTTC. V usage is TRBV7-8 and J usage is TRBJ2-5, with D possibly TRBD2 on 6 matching bases. The CDR3 runs 15 residues. Deletions cut 6 bases from V and 4 bases from J, with 18 bases between. Germline lookup yields CDR1 SGHVS and CDR2 FQNEAQ.

V gene TRBV5-1 combines with J gene TRBJ1-1, with D possibly matching TRBD1 (6 bases). The CDR3 runs to 15 residues. From germline, CDR1 is SGHRS and CDR2 YFSETQ. V was clipped by 2 bases and J by 3 bases, with 14 bases between them. CDR3 region: CASSFLGGGDTEAFF. Here the CDR3 DNA reads TGCGCCAGCAGCTTCCTGGGAGGGGGGGACACTGAAGCTTTCTTT. Filled out from reference TRBV5-1 and TRBJ1-1, the complete variable domain reads KAGVTQTPRYLIKTRGQQVTLSCSPISGHRSVSWYQQTPGQGLQFLFEYFSETQRNKGNFPGRFSGRQFSNSRSEMNVSTLELGDSALYLCASSFLGGGDTEAFFGQGTRLTVV.

This clone came up once. The CDR3 loop reads CASSPPSRGGEKLFF. DNA of the CDR3: TGTGCCAGCTCACCACCGTCGCGGGGGGGGGAAAAACTGTTTTTT. The V call is TRBV18, the J call TRBJ1-4; a possible D gene is TRBD1 (5 bases). V lost 0 bases, J lost 8 bases, and 13 bases lay in between. From germline, CDR1 is KGHSH and CDR2 LQKENI. The CDR3 is 15 residues long.